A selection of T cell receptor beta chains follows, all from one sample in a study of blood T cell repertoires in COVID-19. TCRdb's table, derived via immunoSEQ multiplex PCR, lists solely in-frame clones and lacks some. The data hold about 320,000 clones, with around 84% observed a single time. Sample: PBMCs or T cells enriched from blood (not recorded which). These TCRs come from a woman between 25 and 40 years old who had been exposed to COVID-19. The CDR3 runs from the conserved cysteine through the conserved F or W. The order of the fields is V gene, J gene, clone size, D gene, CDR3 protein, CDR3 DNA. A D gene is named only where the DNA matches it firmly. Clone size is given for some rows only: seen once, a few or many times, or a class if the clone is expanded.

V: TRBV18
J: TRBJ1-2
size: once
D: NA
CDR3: CASSQGKRDGYTF
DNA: TGTGCCAGCTCACAGGGGAAGCGAGATGGCTACACCTTC

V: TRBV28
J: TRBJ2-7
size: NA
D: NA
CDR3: CASSSGTRSEDEQYF
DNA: TGTGCCAGCAGTTCGGGTACACGTTCTGAGGACGAGCAGTACTTC

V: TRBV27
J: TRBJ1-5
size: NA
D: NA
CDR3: CASSLGGGHQPQHF
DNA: TGTGCCAGCAGTTTGGGAGGGGGTCATCAGCCCCAGCATTTT

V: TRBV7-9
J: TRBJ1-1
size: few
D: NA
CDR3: CASAKGDEAFF
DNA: TGTGCCAGCGCCAAGGGCGATGAAGCTTTCTTT

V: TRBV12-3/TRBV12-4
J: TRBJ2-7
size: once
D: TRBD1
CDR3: CASSDRGRIEQYF
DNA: TGTGCCAGCAGCGACAGGGGGAGGATCGAGCAGTACTTC

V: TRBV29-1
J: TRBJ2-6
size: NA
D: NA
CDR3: CSVGDRTAPNVLTF
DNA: TGCAGCGTGGGTGATCGGACAGCACCCAACGTCCTGACTTTC

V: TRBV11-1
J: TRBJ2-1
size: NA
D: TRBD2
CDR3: CASSPPPRGVNEQFF
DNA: TGTGCCAGCAGTCCCCCCCCGCGGGGGGTCAATGAGCAGTTCTTC

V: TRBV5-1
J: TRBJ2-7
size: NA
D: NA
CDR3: CASSNREEESWREQYF
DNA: TGCGCCAGCAGCAACCGCGAGGAGGAGTCCTGGCGCGAGCAGTACTTC

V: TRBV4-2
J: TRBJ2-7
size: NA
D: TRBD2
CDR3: CASSQGLSGGAYEQYF
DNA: TGTGCCAGCAGCCAAGGGCTTAGCGGGGGGGCCTACGAGCAGTACTTC

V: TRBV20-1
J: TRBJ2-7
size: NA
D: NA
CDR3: CSAIRGYEQYF
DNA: TGCAGTGCTATACGAGGCTACGAGCAGTACTTC